The entry that follows covers one T cell receptor (beta chain) sequence. Antigen: not known. Because the CDR3's place on the DNA is in doubt, the DNA is left out and the CDR3 is given as listed by TCRdb. Repertoires were generated with immunoSEQ multiplex PCR, while TCRdb's copy carries only in-frame clones and drops some. The table lists tens of thousands of clones, over 85% of them singletons. CDR1 and CDR2 from the germline V gene are SGHVS and FNYEAQ. The CDR3 length equals 13 residues, ends included. Exposure to brentuximab vedotin varied, and each patient had relapsed following autologous stem cell transplantation. This specimen belongs to a study of PD-1 blockade in classical Hodgkin lymphoma. Study-wide points: A significant rise in TCR diversity was seen by C4D1 for CD4+ cells but not for CD8+ cells. Complete responders matched newly diagnosed patients in baseline diversity. Nivolumab starters within 1 year of ASCT were excluded.

J is TRBJ2-1 and V is TRBV7-6; TRBD1, the D gene given by the table, was not confirmed from the DNA. Sample: peripheral blood mononuclear cells (PBMCs), taken at baseline. The sequence was collected from a human donor with classical Hodgkin lymphoma. Here the CDR3 reads CASSFQVSGEQFF.